The present T cell receptor (beta chain) was sequenced within a study of response to subunit inactivated influenza vaccine. This CDR3 comprises 14 residues. The germline V and J ends were trimmed by 4 bases and 0 bases, with 10 bases remaining between them. Per the germline V gene, CDR1 is MNHEY and CDR2 is SVGEGT. Findings of the study overall: Few additional T cells are recruited per seasonal influenza vaccination, authors suggested.

TCRdb re-called the RT-PCR reads with MiXCR, one entry per CDR3 protein. The sample holds over 750,000 distinct CDR3 sequences, 21% seen once. Points on this clonotype: Its antigen is still unknown.

The chain links TRBV6-2 or TRBV6-3 to TRBJ2-7, with D unresolved. This sequence originates from a man in his forties or fifties who received an inactivated influenza vaccine. The specimen was PBMCs from blood, collected 5 to 6 days after vaccination. The CDR3, as DNA: TGTGCCAGCAGTTGGCACAGCAGCTCCTACGAGCAGTACTTC. It specifies CASSWHSSSYEQYF.